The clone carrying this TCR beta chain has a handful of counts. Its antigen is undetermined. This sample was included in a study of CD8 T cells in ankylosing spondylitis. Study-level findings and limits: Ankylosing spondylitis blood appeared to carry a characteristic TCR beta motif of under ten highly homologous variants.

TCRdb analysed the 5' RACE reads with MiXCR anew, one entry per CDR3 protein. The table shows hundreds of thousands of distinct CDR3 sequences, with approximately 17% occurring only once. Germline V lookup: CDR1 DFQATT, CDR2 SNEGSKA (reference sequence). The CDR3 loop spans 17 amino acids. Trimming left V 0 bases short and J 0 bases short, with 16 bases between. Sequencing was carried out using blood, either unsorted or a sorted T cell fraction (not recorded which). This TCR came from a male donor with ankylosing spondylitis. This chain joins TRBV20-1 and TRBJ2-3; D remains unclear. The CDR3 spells CSARDRFSGQSTDTQYF. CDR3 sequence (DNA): TGCAGTGCTAGAGATCGTTTCTCGGGCCAGAGCACAGATACGCAGTATTTT.